The sequence of this TCR beta chain was determined in a study of blood T cell repertoires in COVID-19. Overall study: There were acute and convalescent COVID-19 samples, and they came from the United States, Italy and Spain. T cells, B-cell-depleted T cells, or PBMCs provided the cDNA or gDNA that served as material.

Germline CDR1 is SGHRS and CDR2 is YFSETQ. The CDR3 consists of 14 residues. Trimming removed 2 bases from V and 2 bases from J; junction bases left unmatched: 1. Original data processing: Reference gene primer amplification in the assay estimated nucleated cell counts. The method was immunoSEQ multiplex PCR; TCRdb's version includes in-frame clones alone and lacks a portion of them. V, J and clone size are taken as reported in that table, and D and trimming were inferred from the DNA itself. The data contain 170,000 or so clones, less than 90% of them singletons. The receptor comes from a man younger than 35 with active or convalescent COVID-19. The V call is TRBV5-1, the J call TRBJ2-7; the match to TRBD2 covers 10 bases. Sequenced material: peripheral blood. CDR3 sequence (DNA): TGCGCCAGCAGCTTCACTAGCGGGACCTACGAGCAGTACTTC. Residues: CASSFTSGTYEQYF.